Listed here are 11 T cell receptor beta chains from one sample, sequenced in a study of tumor and adjacent non-tumor tissue in lung cancer. The library came from three nested PCR rounds adapted from ARM-PCR protocols. In TCRdb, the multiplex PCR reads were re-called with MiXCR into one record per CDR3 protein. The table records 200,000 or so distinct CDR3 sequences, roughly 70% of them present only once. This sample's RNA came from whole unsorted tissue. The material sequenced was lung tumor tissue. The receptors originated from a man aged 55 to 70 with non-small cell lung cancer.

About this clonotype itself: A much bigger clone sits one base away, suggesting this may be a read error. The V and J genes are TRBV6-2 or TRBV6-3 and TRBJ1-5; TRBD1 is a possible D gene (6 bases). Per the germline V gene, CDR1 is MNHEY and CDR2 is SVGEGT. Trimming pared 7 bases from V and 5 bases from J, leaving 15 bases between. This CDR3 has 14 residues. In DNA, the CDR3 is TGTGCCAGCAATCAACAGGGAGGGCATCAGCCCCAGCATTTT. Translated: CASNQQGGHQPQHF.

Worth noting for this clonotype: A much larger clone lies a single base off, so this may be a read error. The chain recombines TRBV5-4 with TRBJ2-1; 11 bases fit TRBD2. The CDR3 runs 14 residues. Germline V CDR1 and CDR2: SGHNT, YYREEE (reference sequence). CDR3 nucleotide sequence: TGTGTCAGCAGCTTGGAGCTAGCGGGAGGAGAGCAGTTCTTC. This translates into CVSSLELAGGEQFF.

As concerns this clonotype: The junction departs from germline at one end; a sequencing error may be responsible. The chain carries TRBV20-1 and TRBJ2-1; 13 bases are shared with TRBD2. The V gene's germline CDR1 is DFQATT and CDR2 SNEGSKA (reference sequence). The CDR3 is made up of 18 amino acids. The CDR3 loop reads CNARTGTSGMRAYNEQFF. The CDR3, as DNA: TGCAATGCTAGGACCGGGACTAGCGGGATGAGGGCCTACAATGAGCAGTTCTTC.

This clonotype was counted at least ten times. The chain links TRBV29-1 to TRBJ2-6; D uncertain. Germline V gene lookup returns CDR1 SQVTM and CDR2 ANQGSEA. V was trimmed by 2 bases and J by 1 base, leaving 12 bases between them. This CDR3 has 16 residues. CDR3 sequence reads: CSVETYNSSGANVLTF. The CDR3 DNA sequence: TGCAGCGTTGAAACATACAACTCTTCTGGGGCCAACGTCCTGACTTTC.

Concerning this clonotype itself: At one end the junction does not follow the germline gene, possibly because of a read error. This chain links TRBV29-1 with TRBJ2-6; D possibly matches TRBD1 or TRBD2 (5 bases each). From germline, CDR1 is SQVTM and CDR2 ANQGSEA. This CDR3 region has 14 residues. CDR3 protein: CSARGFSGANVLTF. The CDR3 DNA reads TGCAGCGCCAGAGGGTTTTCTGGGGCCAATGTCCTGACTTTC. Together with reference TRBV29-1 and TRBJ2-6, the CDR3 gives the full variable domain: SAVISQKPSRDICQRGTSLTIQCQVDSQVTMMFWYRQQPGQSLTLIATANQGSEATYESGFVIDKFPISRPNLTFSTLTVSNMSPEDSSIYLCSARGFSGANVLTFGAGSRLTVL.

The chain employs TRBV5-8 and TRBJ1-5; no clear D. CDR1 and CDR2 from the germline V gene are SGHTS and YDEGEE. The CDR3 has 14 residues. The germline V and J ends were trimmed by 1 base and 0 bases, with 5 bases remaining between them. CDR3 bases: TGTGCCAGCAGCTTGTATTATAGCAATCAGCCCCAGCATTTT. It encodes CASSLYYSNQPQHF.

Points on this clonotype: The germline gene is not matched at one end of the junction; a read error may be the cause. The chain joins TRBV4-3 to TRBJ2-7; 9 nucleotides match TRBD2. Germline V CDR1 and CDR2: LGHNA, YSLEER. The CDR3 is 14 residues long. The CDR3 spells CPSSPHQRGDEQYF. For the CDR3, the DNA is TGCCCCAGCAGCCCTCACCAGCGGGGGGACGAGCAGTACTTC.

Concerning this clonotype itself: This may be a read error: a much more frequent sequence differs by one nucleotide. V usage is TRBV4-3 and J usage is TRBJ2-2; D unclear. Germline V gene sequence: CDR1 LGHNA, CDR2 YSLEER. The CDR3 has 16 residues. CDR3 DNA: TGCGCCAGCAACCAAGAGCAGTCACATTCCACCGGGGAGCTGTTTTTT. This encodes CASNQEQSHSTGELFF.

V gene TRBV11-2 combines with J gene TRBJ2-5; D may be TRBD2 (6 bases). This CDR3 is built from 16 residues. V lost 4 bases to trimming and J lost 13 bases, with 28 bases between them. The germline gives CDR1 SGHAT, CDR2 FQNNGV. CDR3 nucleotides: TGTGCCAGCAGCTCCACAATGGGGGGACCAAAGGAGACCTGGTACTTC. Its protein product is CASSSTMGGPKETWYF.

A note on this clonotype: Lacking the conserved final phenylalanine or tryptophan, this CDR3 likely reflects a read error. The gene calls are TRBV11-2 and TRBJ1-6; 7 bases map to TRBD1. The length of the CDR3 is 14 residues. Germline V gene data show CDR1 as SGHAT and CDR2 as FQNNGV. The CDR3 loop is CAISFDRVGSSLHV. The CDR3 DNA is TGTGCCATCAGCTTCGACAGGGTAGGGTCATCCCTCCACGTT.

This rearrangement joins TRBV28 to TRBJ2-7; 9 positions match TRBD2. The CDR3 consists of 15 residues. The J segment lost 2 bases and the V segment lost 2 bases, leaving 4 bases of the junction unmatched. The germline gives CDR1 MDHEN, CDR2 SYDVKM. The CDR3 DNA reads TGTGCCAGCAGTTTAAATCCTAGCGGGGCCTACGAGCAGTACTTC. Amino acid sequence: CASSLNPSGAYEQYF.